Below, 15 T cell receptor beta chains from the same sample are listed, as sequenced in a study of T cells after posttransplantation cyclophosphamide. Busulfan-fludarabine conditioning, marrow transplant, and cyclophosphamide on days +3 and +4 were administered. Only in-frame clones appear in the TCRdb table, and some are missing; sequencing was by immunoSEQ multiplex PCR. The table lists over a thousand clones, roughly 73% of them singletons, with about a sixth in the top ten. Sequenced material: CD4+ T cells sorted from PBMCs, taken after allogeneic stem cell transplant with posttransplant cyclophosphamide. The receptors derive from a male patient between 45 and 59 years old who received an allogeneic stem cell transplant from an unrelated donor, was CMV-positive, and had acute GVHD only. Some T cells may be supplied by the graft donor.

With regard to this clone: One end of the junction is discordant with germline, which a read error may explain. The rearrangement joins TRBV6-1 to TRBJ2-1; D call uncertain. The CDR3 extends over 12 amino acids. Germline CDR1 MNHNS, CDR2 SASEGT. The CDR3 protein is CVSSPRNNEQFF. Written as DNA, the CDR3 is TGTGTCAGCAGTCCTAGGAACAATGAGCAGTTCTTC.

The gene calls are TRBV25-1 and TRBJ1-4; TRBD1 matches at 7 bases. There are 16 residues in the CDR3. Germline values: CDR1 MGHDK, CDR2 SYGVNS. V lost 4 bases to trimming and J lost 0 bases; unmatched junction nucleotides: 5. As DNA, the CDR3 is TGTGCCAGCAGTGGGGGGACAGACACAACTAATGAAAAACTGTTTTTT. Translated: CASSGGTDTTNEKLFF.

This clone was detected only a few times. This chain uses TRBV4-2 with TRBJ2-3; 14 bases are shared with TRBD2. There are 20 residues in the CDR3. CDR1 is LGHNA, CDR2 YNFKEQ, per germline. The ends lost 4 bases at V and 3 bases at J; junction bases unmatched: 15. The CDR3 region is CASSPTPGLAGGEGTDTQYF. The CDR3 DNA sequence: TGTGCCAGCAGCCCTACCCCTGGACTAGCGGGAGGAGAGGGTACAGATACGCAGTATTTT.

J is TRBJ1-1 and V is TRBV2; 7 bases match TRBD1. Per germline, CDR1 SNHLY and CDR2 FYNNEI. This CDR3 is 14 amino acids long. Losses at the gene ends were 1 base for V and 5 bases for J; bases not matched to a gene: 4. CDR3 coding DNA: TGTGCCAGCAGTGAAGGAGGGGGCAGGACTGAAGCTTTCTTT. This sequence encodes CASSEGGGRTEAFF.

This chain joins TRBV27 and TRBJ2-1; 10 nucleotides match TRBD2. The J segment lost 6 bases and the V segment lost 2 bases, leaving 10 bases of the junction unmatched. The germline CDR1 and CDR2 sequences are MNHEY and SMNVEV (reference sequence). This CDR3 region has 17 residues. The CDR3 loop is CASSLRLAGGPRNEQFF. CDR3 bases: TGTGCCAGCAGTTTACGATTAGCGGGAGGCCCGCGCAATGAGCAGTTCTTC.

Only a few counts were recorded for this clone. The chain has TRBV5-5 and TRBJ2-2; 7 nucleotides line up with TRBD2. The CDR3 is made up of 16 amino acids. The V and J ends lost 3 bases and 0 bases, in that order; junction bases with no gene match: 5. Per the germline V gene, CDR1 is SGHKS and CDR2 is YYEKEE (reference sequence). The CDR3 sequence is CASSWKRGPNTGELFF. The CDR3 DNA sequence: TGTGCCAGCAGCTGGAAGCGGGGACCGAACACCGGGGAGCTGTTTTTT. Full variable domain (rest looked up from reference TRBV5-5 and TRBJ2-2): DAGVTQSPTHLIKTRGQQVTLRCSPISGHKSVSWYQQVLGQGPQFIFQYYEKEERGRGNFPDRFSARQFPNYSSELNVNALLLGDSALYLCASSWKRGPNTGELFFGEGSRLTVL.

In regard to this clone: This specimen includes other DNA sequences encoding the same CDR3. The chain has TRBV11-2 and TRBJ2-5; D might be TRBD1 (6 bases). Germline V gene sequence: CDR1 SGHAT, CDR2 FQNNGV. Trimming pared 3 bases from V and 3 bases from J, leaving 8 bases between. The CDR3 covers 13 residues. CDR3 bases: TGTGCCAGCAGCTTTGCAGGGGAAGAGACCCAGTACTTC. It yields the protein CASSFAGEETQYF.

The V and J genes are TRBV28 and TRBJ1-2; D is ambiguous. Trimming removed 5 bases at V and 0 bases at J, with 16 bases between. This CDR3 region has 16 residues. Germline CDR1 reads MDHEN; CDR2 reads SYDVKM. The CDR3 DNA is TGTGCCAGCAGTGCCGGCGAGGCCCTCGCTAACTATGGCTACACCTTC. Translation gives CASSAGEALANYGYTF.

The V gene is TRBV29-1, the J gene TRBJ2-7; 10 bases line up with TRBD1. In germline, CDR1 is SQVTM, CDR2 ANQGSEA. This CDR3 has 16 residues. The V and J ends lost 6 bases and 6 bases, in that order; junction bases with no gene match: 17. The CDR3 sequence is CSVGGQGERSSGEQYF. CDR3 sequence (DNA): TGCAGCGTGGGAGGACAGGGGGAGCGTAGTTCGGGCGAGCAGTACTTC.

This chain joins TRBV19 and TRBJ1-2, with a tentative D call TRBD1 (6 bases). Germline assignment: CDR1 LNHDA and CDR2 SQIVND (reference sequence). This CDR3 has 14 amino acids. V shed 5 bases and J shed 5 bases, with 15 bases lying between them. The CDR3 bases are TGTGCCAGTAGTGCCTCGGACAGCTTTTATGGCTACACCTTC. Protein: CASSASDSFYGYTF.

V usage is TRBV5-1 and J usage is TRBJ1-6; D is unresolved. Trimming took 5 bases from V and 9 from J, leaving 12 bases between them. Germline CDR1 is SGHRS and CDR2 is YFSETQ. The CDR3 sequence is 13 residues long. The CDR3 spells CASSPDISSPLHF. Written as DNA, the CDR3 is TGCGCCAGCAGTCCCGACATTTCTTCACCCCTCCACTTT.

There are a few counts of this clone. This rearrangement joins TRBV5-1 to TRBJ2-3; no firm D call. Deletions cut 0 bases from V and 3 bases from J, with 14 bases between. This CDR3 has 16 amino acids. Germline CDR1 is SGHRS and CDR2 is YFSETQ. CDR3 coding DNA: TGCGCCAGCAGCTTGGCGACTTCACTCCTGACAGATACGCAGTATTTT. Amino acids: CASSLATSLLTDTQYF.

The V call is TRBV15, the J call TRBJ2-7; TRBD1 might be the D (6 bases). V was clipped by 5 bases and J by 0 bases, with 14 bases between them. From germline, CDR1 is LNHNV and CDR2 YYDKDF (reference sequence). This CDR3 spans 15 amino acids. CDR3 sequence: CATSRRQAGSYEQYF. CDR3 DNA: TGTGCCACCAGCCGTAGACAGGCTGGCTCCTACGAGCAGTACTTC.

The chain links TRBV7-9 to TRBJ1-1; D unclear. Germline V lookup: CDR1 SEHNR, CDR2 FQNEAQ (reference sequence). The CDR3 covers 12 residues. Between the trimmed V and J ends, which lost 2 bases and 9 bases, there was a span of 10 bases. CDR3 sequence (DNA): TGTGCCAGCAGCTTATCGGGTCCAAAAGCTTTCTTT. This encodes CASSLSGPKAFF.

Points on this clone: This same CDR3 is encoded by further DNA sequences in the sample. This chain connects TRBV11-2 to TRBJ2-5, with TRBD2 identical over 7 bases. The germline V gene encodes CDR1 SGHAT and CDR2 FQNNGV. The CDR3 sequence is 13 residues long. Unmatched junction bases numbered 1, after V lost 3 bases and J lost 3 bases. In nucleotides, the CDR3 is TGTGCCAGCAGCTTCGCGGGAGAAGAGACCCAGTACTTC. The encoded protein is CASSFAGEETQYF.